Listed below are T cell receptor beta chains from one sample, sequenced in a study of cytomegalovirus exposure and HLA in healthy donors. This table comes from immunoSEQ multiplex PCR, and its TCRdb copy is limited to in-frame clones, with some not included. This table has roughly 190,000 clones, about 87% appearing once. Sequenced material: PBMCs. These receptors came from a man between 25 and 39 years old in good health and CMV-seronegative. CDR3s include the opening cysteine and the closing phenylalanine or tryptophan. D genes are given only for firm matches. Size tells how often a clone was seen (once, few, many) or the class of an expanded clone, and some rows leave it out.

cdr3_aa cdr3_nt j_call d_call clone_size v_call cdr3_length
CASSLWGVGEQFF TGCGCCAGCAGCTTGTGGGGGGTGGGTGAGCAGTTCTTC TRBJ2-1 NA once TRBV5-1 13
CASSDVPGGSGSYEQYF TGTGCCAGCAGTGACGTCCCCGGGGGGTCGGGGAGTTACGAGCAGTACTTC TRBJ2-7 TRBD2 NA TRBV25-1 17
CASSLRQGAVEKLFF TGTGCCAGCAGCCTCCGACAGGGGGCGGTTGAAAAACTGTTTTTT TRBJ1-4 TRBD1 NA TRBV7-9 15
CASSTEETQYF TGTGCCAGCAGCACCGAGGAGACCCAGTACTTC TRBJ2-5 NA NA TRBV21-1 11
CASSVAGGGDYEQYF TGTGCCAGCAGCGTAGCTGGCGGGGGGGACTACGAGCAGTACTTC TRBJ2-7 TRBD2 NA TRBV9 15
CSAPTNYGYTF TGCAGTGCTCCAACTAATTATGGCTACACCTTC TRBJ1-2 NA NA TRBV20-1 11
CASSLIGTGYEQYF TGTGCCAGCAGCTTGATCGGGACAGGGTACGAGCAGTACTTC TRBJ2-7 TRBD1 NA TRBV5-4 14
CASSRGQGPPYEQYF TGTGCCAGCAGTCGAGGACAGGGCCCCCCCTACGAGCAGTACTTC TRBJ2-7 TRBD1 NA TRBV28 15
CAISDPSGRLYNEQFF TGTGCCATCAGTGATCCCAGCGGGAGACTCTACAATGAGCAGTTCTTC TRBJ2-1 TRBD2 NA TRBV10-3 16
CASSFIELPGEQYF TGTGCCAGCAGCTTCATCGAACTCCCGGGGGAGCAGTACTTC TRBJ2-7 NA NA TRBV7-9 14
CASSLVQQGIDEQFF TGCGCCAGCAGCTTGGTACAGCAGGGCATAGATGAGCAGTTCTTC TRBJ2-1 NA once TRBV5-1 15
CTTGPQTSNTEAFF TGTACTACAGGGCCCCAAACCTCGAACACTGAAGCTTTCTTT TRBJ1-1 NA NA TRBV27 14
CASSLRGGGGQETQYF TGCGCCAGCAGCTTGCGAGGAGGCGGGGGCCAAGAGACCCAGTACTTC TRBJ2-5 TRBD2 NA TRBV5-1 16
CASSSDRDTGELFF TGTGCCAGCAGCTCAGACAGGGACACCGGGGAGCTGTTTTTT TRBJ2-2 TRBD1 few TRBV6-5 14
CASSSHRGGSGYTF TGCGCCAGCAGCTCCCACAGGGGCGGGTCTGGCTACACCTTC TRBJ1-2 TRBD1 NA TRBV5-1 14
CASSQEGQGAVYEQYF TGTGCCAGCAGCCAAGAAGGACAGGGGGCAGTGTACGAGCAGTACTTC TRBJ2-7 TRBD1 NA TRBV4-2 16
CASSGQGMNTEAFF TGTGCCAGCAGTGGACAGGGGATGAACACTGAAGCTTTCTTT TRBJ1-1 TRBD1 NA TRBV6-5 14
CSADRGIGETQYF TGCAGCGCGGACAGGGGGATTGGGGAGACCCAGTACTTC TRBJ2-5 TRBD1 NA TRBV29-1 13
CASSFNVGGGRTDTQYF TGCGCCAGCAGCTTTAACGTCGGGGGAGGGCGAACAGATACGCAGTATTTT TRBJ2-3 TRBD2 NA TRBV5-1 17
CASSLYFPTEPSSYNEQFF TGTGCTAGCAGCTTATATTTCCCCACAGAGCCGAGCTCCTACAATGAGCAGTTCTTC TRBJ2-1 NA NA TRBV7-7 19
CASSPGLETQYF TGTGCCAGCAGTCCGGGGTTAGAGACCCAGTACTTC TRBJ2-5 NA NA TRBV27 12
CASLQQGGNTIYF TGTGCCAGTCTTCAACAGGGGGGAAACACCATATATTTT TRBJ1-3 TRBD1 NA TRBV19 13
CASSLLGLAGGGPQFF TGTGCCAGCAGTTTATTAGGACTAGCGGGAGGCGGACCGCAGTTCTTC TRBJ2-1 TRBD2 once TRBV28 16
CASSPNHPQGFDAFF TGTGCCAGTAGTCCAAACCACCCTCAGGGGTTTGACGCTTTCTTT TRBJ1-1 NA NA TRBV19 15
CASSQGTYEQYF TGTGCCAGCAGCCAGGGGACCTACGAGCAGTACTTC TRBJ2-7 NA NA TRBV11-1 12
CASSSGGSEKLFF TGTGCCAGCAGTTCGGGGGGTAGTGAAAAACTGTTTTTT TRBJ1-4 NA NA TRBV28 13
CASSFGQNTGELFF TGTGCCAGCAGCTTCGGACAGAACACCGGGGAGCTGTTTTTT TRBJ2-2 NA NA TRBV5-4 14
CASSSWTGWVNTEAFF TGTGCCAGCAGTTCGTGGACAGGATGGGTGAACACTGAAGCTTTCTTT TRBJ1-1 TRBD1 once TRBV27 16
CTSSHLVPGSDTDTQYF TGCACCAGCAGCCACCTTGTCCCGGGATCCGACACAGATACGCAGTATTTT TRBJ2-3 NA NA TRBV1 17
CASSHSSGPSYEQYF TGCGCCAGCAGCCACTCTAGCGGGCCATCCTACGAGCAGTACTTC TRBJ2-7 TRBD2 NA TRBV4-1 15
CSVEDATSGRGEQYF TGCAGCGTTGAAGATGCGACTAGCGGGAGAGGGGAGCAGTACTTC TRBJ2-7 TRBD2 NA TRBV29-1 15
CSVEDPHGYTF TGCAGCGTTGAAGATCCTCATGGCTACACCTTC TRBJ1-2 NA NA TRBV29-1 11
CASSDEANLDEQYF TGTGCCAGCAGTGACGAGGCAAACTTGGACGAGCAGTACTTC TRBJ2-7 NA NA TRBV2 14
CASSPAQRKSTDTQYF TGTGCCAGCAGCCCCGCCCAGCGGAAGAGCACAGATACGCAGTATTTT TRBJ2-3 NA NA TRBV5-4 16
CASSLISGSYEQYF TGTGCCAGCAGCTTAATTAGCGGGAGTTACGAGCAGTACTTC TRBJ2-7 TRBD2 NA TRBV5-4 14
CASSVARQVAPQF TGTGCCAGCAGCGTTGCCCGCCAGGTGGCCCCTCAATTC TRBJ1-2 NA NA TRBV9 13
CASSLWGVLDTDTQYF TGTGCCAGCAGCTTATGGGGAGTGCTTGACACAGATACGCAGTATTTT TRBJ2-3 NA NA TRBV7-4 16